The rows below give T cell receptor beta chains drawn from one sample of a study of cytomegalovirus exposure and HLA in healthy donors. Clones were read by immunoSEQ multiplex PCR, and TCRdb kept only the in-frame ones, dropping some. The table includes fewer than 150,000 clones, 66% detected once. The sample was PBMCs. The receptor source for this set is a human donor in good health. Each CDR3 is given with its conserved first and last residue. D genes are given only for firm matches. Only part of the rows carry a size: once, few, many, or a class if the clone is expanded.

abundance: few
d_gene: TRBD1
v_gene: TRBV19
j_gene: TRBJ2-7
CDR3aa: CASSIGQGVTYEQYF
CDR3nt: TGTGCCAGTAGTATAGGACAGGGGGTGACTTACGAGCAGTACTTC

abundance: NA
d_gene: TRBD1
v_gene: TRBV18
j_gene: TRBJ1-5
CDR3aa: CASSLTGGEGNQPQHF
CDR3nt: TGTGCCAGCTCACTCACAGGGGGGGAAGGCAATCAGCCCCAGCATTTT

abundance: NA
d_gene: TRBD1
v_gene: TRBV10-3
j_gene: TRBJ2-2
CDR3aa: CAIRPGGAYTGELFF
CDR3nt: TGTGCCATCAGACCAGGGGGCGCGTACACCGGGGAGCTGTTTTTT

abundance: NA
d_gene: NA
v_gene: TRBV4-1
j_gene: TRBJ1-5
CDR3aa: CASSQDRGQPQHF
CDR3nt: TGCGCCAGCAGCCAAGATCGGGGTCAGCCCCAGCATTTT

abundance: NA
d_gene: TRBD1
v_gene: TRBV28
j_gene: TRBJ1-1
CDR3aa: CASSSADRVTEAFF
CDR3nt: TGTGCCAGCAGTTCCGCCGACAGGGTCACTGAAGCTTTCTTT

abundance: NA
d_gene: NA
v_gene: TRBV18
j_gene: TRBJ2-7
CDR3aa: CASSPPRTDSHEQYF
CDR3nt: TGTGCCAGCTCACCACCCCGGACAGATTCCCACGAGCAGTACTTC

abundance: NA
d_gene: TRBD1
v_gene: TRBV5-5
j_gene: TRBJ2-7
CDR3aa: CASSWDRSSYEQYF
CDR3nt: TGTGCCAGCAGCTGGGACAGGTCCTCCTACGAGCAGTACTTC

abundance: NA
d_gene: TRBD2
v_gene: TRBV18
j_gene: TRBJ2-3
CDR3aa: CASSPPWLAGTSLPSTDTQYF
CDR3nt: TGTGCCAGCTCACCACCTTGGCTAGCGGGAACTTCACTCCCGAGTACAGATACGCAGTATTTT

abundance: NA
d_gene: TRBD1
v_gene: TRBV5-6
j_gene: TRBJ2-5
CDR3aa: CASSFGDRALYF
CDR3nt: TGTGCCAGCAGCTTCGGGGACAGGGCTTTGTACTTC

abundance: NA
d_gene: TRBD2
v_gene: TRBV2
j_gene: TRBJ2-4
CDR3aa: CASRFPLAGGNIQYF
CDR3nt: TGTGCCAGCAGATTCCCCCTAGCGGGAGGTAACATTCAGTACTTC

abundance: NA
d_gene: TRBD2
v_gene: TRBV5-1
j_gene: TRBJ2-1
CDR3aa: CASSLVAGGHGEQFF
CDR3nt: TGCGCCAGCAGCTTGGTAGCGGGAGGGCATGGTGAGCAGTTCTTC

abundance: few
d_gene: NA
v_gene: TRBV12-5
j_gene: TRBJ2-2
CDR3aa: CASALAGSGELFF
CDR3nt: TGTGCTAGTGCCCTAGCCGGGTCCGGGGAGCTGTTTTTT

abundance: NA
d_gene: TRBD1
v_gene: TRBV5-5
j_gene: TRBJ1-5
CDR3aa: CASSLRGQVNQPQHF
CDR3nt: TGTGCCAGCAGCCTTCGCGGACAGGTAAATCAGCCCCAGCATTTT

abundance: few
d_gene: TRBD1
v_gene: TRBV6-6
j_gene: TRBJ2-4
CDR3aa: CASTRQGPIQYF
CDR3nt: TGTGCCAGCACCCGACAGGGGCCCATTCAGTACTTC

abundance: NA
d_gene: NA
v_gene: TRBV2
j_gene: TRBJ2-3
CDR3aa: CASPERPRQYF
CDR3nt: TGTGCCAGCCCCGAGCGGCCTAGGCAGTATTTT

abundance: NA
d_gene: TRBD1
v_gene: TRBV28
j_gene: TRBJ1-2
CDR3aa: CASSDPTGLIAYTF
CDR3nt: TGTGCCAGCAGCGATCCGACAGGGCTCATCGCCTACACCTTC

abundance: NA
d_gene: TRBD2
v_gene: TRBV7-9
j_gene: TRBJ2-5
CDR3aa: CASSPGGGWETQYF
CDR3nt: TGTGCCAGCAGCCCCGGGGGGGGCTGGGAGACCCAGTACTTC

abundance: NA
d_gene: TRBD1
v_gene: TRBV4-1
j_gene: TRBJ1-4
CDR3aa: CASSQTGVGEKLFF
CDR3nt: TGCGCCAGCAGCCAGACAGGGGTAGGTGAAAAACTGTTTTTT

abundance: NA
d_gene: NA
v_gene: TRBV6-1
j_gene: TRBJ1-5
CDR3aa: CASSEVGSLGNQPQHF
CDR3nt: TGTGCCAGCAGTGAAGTAGGGAGCTTAGGCAATCAGCCCCAGCATTTT

abundance: NA
d_gene: TRBD1
v_gene: TRBV19
j_gene: TRBJ2-7
CDR3aa: CASSSLDRGYEQYF
CDR3nt: TGTGCCAGTAGTTCGCTGGACAGGGGTTACGAGCAGTACTTC

abundance: NA
d_gene: TRBD2
v_gene: TRBV13
j_gene: TRBJ2-1
CDR3aa: CASSSIAGRSSYNEQFF
CDR3nt: TGTGCCAGCAGCTCCATAGCGGGAAGAAGCTCCTACAATGAGCAGTTCTTC

abundance: once
d_gene: TRBD2
v_gene: TRBV6-5
j_gene: TRBJ2-2
CDR3aa: CASTTGTRDTGELFF
CDR3nt: TGTGCCAGCACTACCGGGACTAGGGACACCGGGGAGCTGTTTTTT

abundance: once
d_gene: NA
v_gene: TRBV6-1
j_gene: TRBJ2-7
CDR3aa: CASSRQEDYEQYF
CDR3nt: TGTGCCAGCAGCAGACAGGAAGACTACGAGCAGTACTTC

abundance: NA
d_gene: NA
v_gene: TRBV15
j_gene: TRBJ2-7
CDR3aa: CATSRDYRGGYEQYF
CDR3nt: TGTGCCACCAGCAGAGATTACAGGGGGGGATACGAGCAGTACTTC

abundance: NA
d_gene: NA
v_gene: TRBV2
j_gene: TRBJ2-2
CDR3aa: CALGAGNTGELFF
CDR3nt: TGTGCCCTTGGGGCCGGGAACACCGGGGAGCTGTTTTTT

abundance: NA
d_gene: TRBD2
v_gene: TRBV28
j_gene: TRBJ2-3
CDR3aa: CASSSVTSGFRTDTQYF
CDR3nt: TGTGCCAGCAGTTCTGTAACTAGCGGTTTTCGCACAGATACGCAGTATTTT

abundance: NA
d_gene: TRBD2
v_gene: TRBV13
j_gene: TRBJ2-1
CDR3aa: CASRFGLADNEQFF
CDR3nt: TGTGCCTCCAGGTTCGGACTAGCGGATAATGAGCAGTTCTTC

abundance: NA
d_gene: NA
v_gene: TRBV28
j_gene: TRBJ1-2
CDR3aa: CASRPTRVLYGYTF
CDR3nt: TGTGCCAGCAGGCCGACCAGGGTCCTCTATGGCTACACCTTC

abundance: NA
d_gene: NA
v_gene: TRBV7-2
j_gene: TRBJ2-3
CDR3aa: CASSLVGRGDTQYF
CDR3nt: TGTGCCAGCAGCTTAGTGGGCAGGGGTGATACGCAGTATTTT

abundance: NA
d_gene: NA
v_gene: TRBV4-1
j_gene: TRBJ2-1
CDR3aa: CASSHGLSGERYNEQFF
CDR3nt: TGCGCCAGCAGCCATGGACTAAGCGGAGAAAGGTACAATGAGCAGTTCTTC

abundance: NA
d_gene: TRBD1
v_gene: TRBV4-2
j_gene: TRBJ1-1
CDR3aa: CASSQDQAGGRLNTEAFF
CDR3nt: TGTGCCAGCAGCCAAGATCAGGCAGGGGGTAGGTTGAACACTGAAGCTTTCTTT

abundance: few
d_gene: NA
v_gene: TRBV10-2
j_gene: TRBJ1-1
CDR3aa: CASLARQGHTEAFF
CDR3nt: TGCGCCAGCTTAGCTAGGCAGGGTCACACTGAAGCTTTCTTT

abundance: few
d_gene: TRBD1
v_gene: TRBV4-1
j_gene: TRBJ1-4
CDR3aa: CASSQWGQGFEKLFF
CDR3nt: TGCGCCAGCAGCCAATGGGGACAGGGATTTGAAAAACTGTTTTTT

abundance: NA
d_gene: NA
v_gene: TRBV7-2
j_gene: TRBJ1-4
CDR3aa: CASSLRGRGGLGEKLFF
CDR3nt: TGTGCCAGCAGCTTAAGGGGTAGGGGAGGGTTGGGTGAAAAACTGTTTTTT

abundance: NA
d_gene: TRBD1
v_gene: TRBV4-1
j_gene: TRBJ2-3
CDR3aa: CASSQVSTGPTDTQYF
CDR3nt: TGCGCCAGCAGCCAAGTTTCGACAGGGCCCACAGATACGCAGTATTTT

abundance: NA
d_gene: NA
v_gene: TRBV6-5
j_gene: TRBJ1-5
CDR3aa: CASSYSRGKQPQHF
CDR3nt: TGTGCCAGCAGTTACTCAAGGGGGAAGCAGCCCCAGCATTTT

abundance: few
d_gene: TRBD2
v_gene: TRBV10-3
j_gene: TRBJ2-5
CDR3aa: CAISDSTSAQETQYF
CDR3nt: TGTGCCATCAGTGATTCGACTAGCGCTCAAGAGACCCAGTACTTC

abundance: NA
d_gene: NA
v_gene: TRBV28
j_gene: TRBJ2-1
CDR3aa: CASSLTGYSVQFF
CDR3nt: TGTGCCAGCAGCCTCACGGGGTACTCGGTGCAGTTCTTC

abundance: NA
d_gene: NA
v_gene: TRBV15
j_gene: TRBJ1-5
CDR3aa: CATSRDPTDTSNQPQHF
CDR3nt: TGTGCCACCAGCAGAGATCCGACCGACACGAGCAATCAGCCCCAGCATTTT

abundance: NA
d_gene: NA
v_gene: TRBV27
j_gene: TRBJ1-6
CDR3aa: CATSTDNSPLHF
CDR3nt: TGTGCCACCTCGACAGATAATTCACCCCTCCACTTT